The clone carrying this TCR beta chain appeared a few times. Its antigen is still unknown. Profiling relied on immunoSEQ multiplex PCR, and the TCRdb table lists in-frame clones only, not all of them. The sample has around 66,000 clones, approximately 90% seen once. These data come from a study of OX40 agonist ivuxolimab in advanced cancers. About the study: Hepatocellular carcinoma, melanoma, renal cell or head and neck cancer affected the dose-escalation patients. Participants averaged approximately 60 years of age (range about 23 to 79) and were about 85% male. Earlier anti-PD-1, anti-PD-L1 or anti-CTLA-4 therapy was permitted; about 44% had received some. General study findings and limits: Clonal expansion by week 6 occurred in CD4+ and CD8+ blood T cells (at 0.1 to 3.0 mg/kg).

V was clipped by 2 bases and J by 9 bases, with 8 bases between them. This CDR3 region has 12 residues. Germline CDR1 and CDR2: SNHLY and FYNNEI. The chain employs TRBV2 and TRBJ2-1; either TRBD1 or TRBD2 may fit D (5 bases each). Specimen: CD4+ or CD8+ T cells sorted from blood, collected in a trial of the OX40 agonist ivuxolimab. The TCR sequence derives from an adult with an advanced solid tumor such as melanoma, head and neck, liver or kidney cancer. The CDR3 DNA reads as TGTGCCAGCAGTGAATACGGGGCTGAGCAGTTCTTC. Translated: CASSEYGAEQFF.